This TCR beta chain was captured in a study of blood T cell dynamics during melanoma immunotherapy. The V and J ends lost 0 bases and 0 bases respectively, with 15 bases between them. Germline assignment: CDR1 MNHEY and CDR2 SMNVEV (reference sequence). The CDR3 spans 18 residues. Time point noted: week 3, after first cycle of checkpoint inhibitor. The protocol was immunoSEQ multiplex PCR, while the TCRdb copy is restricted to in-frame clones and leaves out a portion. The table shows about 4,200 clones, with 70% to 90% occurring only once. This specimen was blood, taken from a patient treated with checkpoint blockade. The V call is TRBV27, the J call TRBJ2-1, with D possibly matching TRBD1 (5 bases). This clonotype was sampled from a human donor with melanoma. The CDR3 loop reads CASSLSSLDSFSYNEQFF. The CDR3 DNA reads TGTGCCAGCAGTTTATCGTCCCTCGACAGTTTCTCCTACAATGAGCAGTTCTTC.